This T cell receptor (beta chain) was recorded in a study of glioma-infiltrating T cells. Study-level results: Only very few CDR3 sequences appeared in both tissue and blood. Tissue-blood divergence was below expectation in non-neoplastic patients, above in gliomas.

This CDR3 has 15 amino acids. The germline V gene has CDR1 MNHNY and CDR2 SVGAGI (reference sequence). Using RNA template, CDR3s of TCR alpha and beta were amplified with iRepertoire arm-PCR. Input was roughly 85-400 ng of tissue mRNA or PBMC total RNA. TCRdb passed the multiplex PCR reads through MiXCR, listing each CDR3 protein once. Here the sample spans more than 20,000 distinct CDR3 sequences, about 26% being singletons. About this clonotype: Its antigen is unknown. Its ends do not fully match the called genes, so a read error is possible.

The V and J genes are TRBV6-6 and TRBJ2-3; D is possibly TRBD1 or TRBD2 (5 bases each). The sequencing input was glioma tissue, nonneoplastic brain tissue, or PBMCs (not recorded which). The source of this sequence is a human donor with low-grade glioma or glioblastoma, undergoing nonglioma brain surgery, or in good health (not recorded which). The CDR3 protein is CASSYSRVSTGTQYF. The CDR3 DNA reads as TGTGCCAGCAGTTACTCGAGGGTTAGCACAGGTACGCAGTATTTT.